Listed below are T cell receptor beta chains from one sample, sequenced in a study of blood T cell repertoires in COVID-19. TCRdb keeps only in-frame clones here, not all; method: immunoSEQ multiplex PCR. The top ten clones hold approximately 23% of a sample with some 100,000 clones, 81% of them seen once. Material: peripheral blood. These receptors were taken from a man aged 80 or over with active or convalescent COVID-19. Both conserved end residues are part of each CDR3.

j_gene: TRBJ2-5; v_gene: TRBV7-2; CDR3aa: CASSPYSHQETQYF
j_gene: TRBJ1-2; v_gene: TRBV29-1; CDR3aa: CSAEVVDGYTF
j_gene: TRBJ1-5; v_gene: TRBV5-5; CDR3aa: CASSTSSRTYSNQPQHF
j_gene: TRBJ2-7; v_gene: TRBV27; CDR3aa: CASSPWGGMIEQYF
j_gene: TRBJ2-1; v_gene: TRBV7-8; CDR3aa: CASSLGQGTEQFF
j_gene: TRBJ2-7; v_gene: TRBV7-6; CDR3aa: CASSHSGGGSSSYEQYF
j_gene: TRBJ1-2; v_gene: TRBV7-9; CDR3aa: CASSLGGLGGGYTF
j_gene: TRBJ2-2; v_gene: TRBV7-9; CDR3aa: CASSLVLGDTGELFF
j_gene: TRBJ1-1; v_gene: TRBV27; CDR3aa: CASSPWGGLNTEAFF
j_gene: TRBJ2-6; v_gene: TRBV3-1/TRBV3-2; CDR3aa: CASSLEQVDNSGANVLTF
j_gene: TRBJ1-2; v_gene: TRBV7-9; CDR3aa: CASSLGGGYSNYGYTF
j_gene: TRBJ2-3; v_gene: TRBV25-1; CDR3aa: CASLQWDTQYF
j_gene: TRBJ1-3; v_gene: TRBV9; CDR3aa: CASSADRGNGNTIYF
j_gene: TRBJ2-6; v_gene: TRBV30; CDR3aa: CAWSITQGAMAF
j_gene: TRBJ1-2; v_gene: TRBV7-2; CDR3aa: CASSSGYLTGNYGYTF
j_gene: TRBJ1-2; v_gene: TRBV4-3; CDR3aa: CASSPRTGGYGYTF
j_gene: TRBJ1-5; v_gene: TRBV30; CDR3aa: CAWARGLRQPQHF
j_gene: TRBJ2-2; v_gene: TRBV7-2; CDR3aa: CASSLAPGQGNAGELFF
j_gene: TRBJ1-5; v_gene: TRBV5-5; CDR3aa: CASSLSGFGSNQPQHF
j_gene: TRBJ1-2; v_gene: TRBV28; CDR3aa: CASSFGAGNYGYTF
j_gene: TRBJ2-3; v_gene: TRBV2; CDR3aa: CASSGSRLPGGRRNTDTQYF
j_gene: TRBJ2-7; v_gene: TRBV7-6; CDR3aa: CASSLETGVSYEQYF
j_gene: TRBJ1-4; v_gene: TRBV5-6; CDR3aa: CASSFKTTGNEKLFF
j_gene: TRBJ2-7; v_gene: TRBV7-9; CDR3aa: CASSPGGLSYEQYF
j_gene: TRBJ1-1; v_gene: TRBV5-1; CDR3aa: CASSFQGGDTEAFF
j_gene: TRBJ1-2; v_gene: TRBV29-1; CDR3aa: CSPNSEGASYGYTF
j_gene: TRBJ1-4; v_gene: TRBV5-1; CDR3aa: CASSLTARTPANEKLFF
j_gene: TRBJ2-4; v_gene: TRBV3-1/TRBV3-2; CDR3aa: CASSQVGRRYIQYF
j_gene: TRBJ2-7; v_gene: TRBV10-3; CDR3aa: CATSIGDSNGEQYF
j_gene: TRBJ1-1; v_gene: TRBV4-3; CDR3aa: CASSRGSEAFF
j_gene: TRBJ2-5; v_gene: TRBV7-9; CDR3aa: CASSSTKVRQETQYF
j_gene: TRBJ2-1; v_gene: TRBV19; CDR3aa: CASSIYGAAEQFF
j_gene: TRBJ2-7; v_gene: TRBV5-6; CDR3aa: CASSLTGGNYEQYF
j_gene: TRBJ1-1; v_gene: TRBV5-6; CDR3aa: CASSWGVGEAFF
j_gene: TRBJ1-2; v_gene: TRBV7-2; CDR3aa: CASSLTVFGTTYGYTF
j_gene: TRBJ1-2; v_gene: TRBV3-1/TRBV3-2; CDR3aa: CASSQPHSPSRQGGSNGYTF
j_gene: TRBJ2-5; v_gene: TRBV9; CDR3aa: CASSVESGSAWETQYF
j_gene: TRBJ2-1; v_gene: TRBV7-9; CDR3aa: CASSLARVTYNEQFF
j_gene: TRBJ1-5; v_gene: TRBV19; CDR3aa: CASSIKKGQGDQPQHF
j_gene: TRBJ2-1; v_gene: TRBV6-5; CDR3aa: CASSWPSGGAENEQFF
j_gene: TRBJ1-2; v_gene: TRBV6-5; CDR3aa: CASTRVQGDYGYTF
j_gene: TRBJ2-5; v_gene: TRBV19; CDR3aa: CASSFGQAGETQYF
j_gene: TRBJ2-3; v_gene: TRBV5-6; CDR3aa: CASSRKAGGGTDTQYF
j_gene: TRBJ1-1; v_gene: TRBV7-2; CDR3aa: CASSPSPLLEAFF
j_gene: TRBJ2-2; v_gene: TRBV3-1/TRBV3-2; CDR3aa: CASRRGNTGELFF
j_gene: TRBJ2-3; v_gene: TRBV5-1; CDR3aa: CASSSFLDRGGTDTQYF
j_gene: TRBJ1-2; v_gene: TRBV3-1/TRBV3-2; CDR3aa: CASSLGPGGYTF
j_gene: TRBJ2-2; v_gene: TRBV5-1; CDR3aa: CASSLDSTNTGELFF
j_gene: TRBJ2-7; v_gene: TRBV6-5; CDR3aa: CATRTSGGNYEQYF
j_gene: TRBJ1-3; v_gene: TRBV2; CDR3aa: CASSDRGNTIYF
j_gene: TRBJ2-3; v_gene: TRBV9; CDR3aa: CASSVVGASGLDTQYF
j_gene: TRBJ2-2; v_gene: TRBV29-1; CDR3aa: CSVEEGGVDTGELFF
j_gene: TRBJ2-7; v_gene: TRBV6-5; CDR3aa: CASRGGGRPIYEQYF